This is a list of T cell receptor beta chains from one sample in a study of shared clonotypes between healthy human individuals. Sequencing used immunoSEQ multiplex PCR; TCRdb keeps in-frame clones, though not all of them. Here the sample spans over a million clones, 95% to 99% being singletons. The sample taken for sequencing was naive CD4+ T cells sorted from blood. These receptors originate from a man aged 25 to 40 in good health. Both conserved end residues are part of each CDR3. The order of the fields is D gene, clone size, V gene, J gene, CDR3 DNA, CDR3 protein. The D gene is left open where the match is weak. Rows give clone size only sometimes, using once, few, many, or a class for an expanded clone.

d_gene: TRBD1
abundance: .
v_gene: TRBV11-2
j_gene: TRBJ2-2
CDR3nt: TGTGCCAGCAGCTACAGGGGGATGGGTTTGTTCGCGAACACCGGGGAGCTGTTTTTT
CDR3aa: CASSYRGMGLFANTGELFF

d_gene: TRBD1
abundance: .
v_gene: TRBV7-2
j_gene: TRBJ2-5
CDR3nt: TGTGCCAGCAGCCGGGGACAGCAAGAGACCCAGTACTTC
CDR3aa: CASSRGQQETQYF

d_gene: .
abundance: .
v_gene: TRBV10-3
j_gene: TRBJ2-6
CDR3nt: TGTGCCATCAGTGCAGGGGACAAATTCTCTGGGGCCAACGTCCTGACTTTC
CDR3aa: CAISAGDKFSGANVLTF

d_gene: TRBD2
abundance: .
v_gene: TRBV27
j_gene: TRBJ2-1
CDR3nt: TGTGCCAGCAGTATCACTAGCGACTACAATGAGCAGTTCTTC
CDR3aa: CASSITSDYNEQFF

d_gene: .
abundance: .
v_gene: TRBV4-3
j_gene: TRBJ2-7
CDR3nt: TGCGCCAGCAGCCAATTTGACAGTAGCACCTACGAGCAGTACTTC
CDR3aa: CASSQFDSSTYEQYF

d_gene: .
abundance: .
v_gene: TRBV12-5
j_gene: TRBJ2-3
CDR3nt: TGTGCTAGTGGTTTGGTAATCGGGAGTATCGCAGATACGCAGTATTTT
CDR3aa: CASGLVIGSIADTQYF

d_gene: .
abundance: .
v_gene: TRBV28
j_gene: TRBJ2-7
CDR3nt: TGTGCCAGCAGTCACCCAGCGTACCCCTACGAGCAGTACTTC
CDR3aa: CASSHPAYPYEQYF

d_gene: TRBD1
abundance: once
v_gene: TRBV11-2
j_gene: TRBJ2-5
CDR3nt: TGTGCCAGCAGCCCAGAGCTTAGGACAGGAAGCTGGGAGACCCAGTACTTC
CDR3aa: CASSPELRTGSWETQYF

d_gene: .
abundance: .
v_gene: TRBV4-1
j_gene: TRBJ2-3
CDR3nt: TGCGCCAGCAGCCAAGGTCTTCGGGGGCGCGCAGATACGCAGTATTTT
CDR3aa: CASSQGLRGRADTQYF

d_gene: .
abundance: .
v_gene: TRBV21-1
j_gene: TRBJ2-7
CDR3nt: TGTGCCAGCAGCAAAATACCCGCCGGTAAACCTAAGGACAGGAGCTCCTACGAGCAGTACTTC
CDR3aa: CASSKIPAGKPKDRSSYEQYF

d_gene: TRBD1
abundance: .
v_gene: TRBV6-6
j_gene: TRBJ2-7
CDR3nt: TGTGCCAGCAGAGCCCCGGGACAGGGGGCGGAAGAGCAGTACTTC
CDR3aa: CASRAPGQGAEEQYF

d_gene: .
abundance: .
v_gene: TRBV18
j_gene: TRBJ2-2
CDR3nt: TGTGCCAGCTCATCTGGCCCGCCCCTGAACACCGGGGAGCTGTTTTTT
CDR3aa: CASSSGPPLNTGELFF

d_gene: TRBD2
abundance: .
v_gene: TRBV28
j_gene: TRBJ2-7
CDR3nt: TGTGCCAGCAGTTCCCTTTTCCAGCTAGCGGGACAGAACTACGAGCAGTACTTC
CDR3aa: CASSSLFQLAGQNYEQYF

d_gene: .
abundance: .
v_gene: TRBV7-8
j_gene: TRBJ2-3
CDR3nt: TGTGCCAGCAGCCCCGTCCCTCTACCGGATACGCAGTATTTT
CDR3aa: CASSPVPLPDTQYF

d_gene: .
abundance: .
v_gene: TRBV19
j_gene: TRBJ2-2
CDR3nt: TGTGCCAGTAGTGAGGGAGTTGTTAGGAACACCGGGGAGCTGTTTTTT
CDR3aa: CASSEGVVRNTGELFF

d_gene: .
abundance: .
v_gene: TRBV5-6
j_gene: TRBJ2-6
CDR3nt: TGTGCCAGCAGCTTTGAGGGATCCTATCCTGGGGCCAACGTCCTGACTTTC
CDR3aa: CASSFEGSYPGANVLTF

d_gene: .
abundance: .
v_gene: TRBV27
j_gene: TRBJ2-1
CDR3nt: TGTGCCCCCATTAGGGCCAAGGGCAGGAATGAGCAGTTCTTC
CDR3aa: CAPIRAKGRNEQFF

d_gene: .
abundance: .
v_gene: TRBV9
j_gene: TRBJ2-2
CDR3nt: TGTGCCAGCAGCCCCCGGGGGACCGGGGAGCTGTTTTTT
CDR3aa: CASSPRGTGELFF

d_gene: .
abundance: .
v_gene: TRBV25-1
j_gene: TRBJ1-3
CDR3nt: TGTGCCAGCAGTGAATTTGGAGGGAGCGGAAACACCATATATTTT
CDR3aa: CASSEFGGSGNTIYF

d_gene: TRBD2
abundance: .
v_gene: TRBV5-1
j_gene: TRBJ2-5
CDR3nt: TGCGCCAGCAGCTTGAGACTAGCGGGAGAAGAGACCCAGTACTTC
CDR3aa: CASSLRLAGEETQYF

d_gene: .
abundance: .
v_gene: TRBV5-1
j_gene: TRBJ1-4
CDR3nt: TGCGCCAGCAGCTTCCAAGGTGGAACTAATGAAAAACTGTTTTTT
CDR3aa: CASSFQGGTNEKLFF

d_gene: .
abundance: .
v_gene: TRBV9
j_gene: TRBJ2-5
CDR3nt: TGTGCCAGCAGCGTAGCGGCTCACGCCGGGCACCAAGAGACCCAGTACTTC
CDR3aa: CASSVAAHAGHQETQYF

d_gene: .
abundance: once
v_gene: TRBV28
j_gene: TRBJ1-5
CDR3nt: TGTGCCAGCAGCGACGGACGGTTCAATCAGCCCCAGCATTTT
CDR3aa: CASSDGRFNQPQHF

d_gene: .
abundance: .
v_gene: TRBV9
j_gene: TRBJ1-1
CDR3nt: TGTGCCAGCAGCGCGCTGGACACTGAAGCTTTCTTT
CDR3aa: CASSALDTEAFF

d_gene: .
abundance: .
v_gene: TRBV19
j_gene: TRBJ2-6
CDR3nt: TGTGCCAGTAGCCCGGCTGGGGCCAACGTCCTGACTTTC
CDR3aa: CASSPAGANVLTF

d_gene: TRBD1
abundance: once
v_gene: TRBV12-5
j_gene: TRBJ1-5
CDR3nt: TGTGCTAGTGGTTTGTGCACCCACAGGGGATGCCAGCCCCAGCATTTT
CDR3aa: CASGLCTHRGCQPQHF

d_gene: .
abundance: .
v_gene: TRBV10-3
j_gene: TRBJ2-3
CDR3nt: TGTGCCACCGCCGACAGTTCTTTTACAGATACGCAGTATTTT
CDR3aa: CATADSSFTDTQYF

d_gene: TRBD1
abundance: .
v_gene: TRBV5-4
j_gene: TRBJ1-4
CDR3nt: TGTGCCAGCAGCTTAACGGGACAGGGTAGGGCAACTAATGAAAAACTGTTTTTT
CDR3aa: CASSLTGQGRATNEKLFF

d_gene: .
abundance: .
v_gene: TRBV6-6
j_gene: TRBJ2-2
CDR3nt: TGTGCCAGCAGTAGACGACAGGTTACGAACACCGGGGAGCTGTTTTTT
CDR3aa: CASSRRQVTNTGELFF

d_gene: .
abundance: .
v_gene: TRBV29-1
j_gene: TRBJ1-1
CDR3nt: TGCAGCGTTGAAGGGCTTTACACTGAAGCTTTCTTT
CDR3aa: CSVEGLYTEAFF

d_gene: TRBD1
abundance: .
v_gene: TRBV9
j_gene: TRBJ1-3
CDR3nt: TGTGCCAGCAGCGTAGGGCAGGGGGCTTACACCATATATTTT
CDR3aa: CASSVGQGAYTIYF

d_gene: TRBD1
abundance: .
v_gene: TRBV5-4
j_gene: TRBJ1-1
CDR3nt: TGTGCCAGCAGCTTGGGTTTGACAGGGGAAGCTTTCTTT
CDR3aa: CASSLGLTGEAFF

d_gene: .
abundance: .
v_gene: TRBV18
j_gene: TRBJ2-7
CDR3nt: TGTGCCAGCTCACCCAGGAGTTACGAGCAGTACTTC
CDR3aa: CASSPRSYEQYF

d_gene: TRBD2
abundance: .
v_gene: TRBV27
j_gene: TRBJ2-7
CDR3nt: TGTGCCAGCAGGCAACGGGGACTAGCGGGTTCTTGGGAGCAGTACTTC
CDR3aa: CASRQRGLAGSWEQYF

d_gene: TRBD1
abundance: .
v_gene: TRBV28
j_gene: TRBJ2-2
CDR3nt: TGTGCCAGCAGAATATCAGACAGGGACACCGGGGAGCTGTTTTTT
CDR3aa: CASRISDRDTGELFF

d_gene: TRBD2
abundance: .
v_gene: TRBV5-4
j_gene: TRBJ2-7
CDR3nt: TGTGCCAGCAGCTCTCCTAGCGGGAGGGTGCACGAGCAGTACTTC
CDR3aa: CASSSPSGRVHEQYF

d_gene: .
abundance: .
v_gene: TRBV27
j_gene: TRBJ2-1
CDR3nt: TGTGCCAGCAGTCCGCCCCCCTTGGCGGGACCAAGCTACAATGAGCAGTTCTTC
CDR3aa: CASSPPPLAGPSYNEQFF

d_gene: .
abundance: .
v_gene: TRBV2
j_gene: TRBJ1-1
CDR3nt: TGTGCCAGCTTCAAGAACACTGAAGCTTTCTTT
CDR3aa: CASFKNTEAFF

d_gene: TRBD2
abundance: .
v_gene: TRBV19
j_gene: TRBJ2-3
CDR3nt: TGTGCCAGTAGCCAGGTGTTAGCGGGAAGAAGCACAGATACGCAGTATTTT
CDR3aa: CASSQVLAGRSTDTQYF

d_gene: .
abundance: .
v_gene: TRBV30
j_gene: TRBJ2-3
CDR3nt: TGTGCCTGGAGTTACGGAGATACGCAGTATTTT
CDR3aa: CAWSYGDTQYF

d_gene: TRBD1
abundance: .
v_gene: TRBV27
j_gene: TRBJ1-1
CDR3nt: TGTGCCAGCAGACCTGGGACAGGGGGCGCAAACACTGAAGCTTTCTTT
CDR3aa: CASRPGTGGANTEAFF

d_gene: TRBD2
abundance: .
v_gene: TRBV6-5
j_gene: TRBJ2-7
CDR3nt: TGTGCCAGCAGTCGGGGGGGGGACTTCTCCTACGAGCAGTACTTC
CDR3aa: CASSRGGDFSYEQYF

d_gene: .
abundance: once
v_gene: TRBV7-2
j_gene: TRBJ1-1
CDR3nt: TGTGCCAGCGGACAACCTCCACGGGGGCCCCGGTCGAACACTGAAGCTTTCTTT
CDR3aa: CASGQPPRGPRSNTEAFF

d_gene: .
abundance: .
v_gene: TRBV11-3
j_gene: TRBJ2-1
CDR3nt: TGTGCCAGCAGCTTAGACCGATACAATGAGCAGTTCTTC
CDR3aa: CASSLDRYNEQFF

d_gene: TRBD2
abundance: .
v_gene: TRBV19
j_gene: TRBJ2-4
CDR3nt: TGTGCCAGTAGTGGGTGGACTAGCGATGCCAAAAACATTCAGTACTTC
CDR3aa: CASSGWTSDAKNIQYF